Reported below is one T cell receptor (beta chain). This entry comes from a study of blood T cells in healthy people across ages. PCR was performed a second time for about 6 to 12 cycles using a sample-barcoded 5' primer and a J-beta primer mix. A single record per CDR3 protein comes from TCRdb applying MiXCR to the 5' RACE reads. This sample has approximately 1,100,000 distinct CDR3 sequences, with 40% to 55% found just once. The germline V gene encodes CDR1 MGHRA and CDR2 YSYEKL. The CDR3 is made up of 18 amino acids. V shed 1 base, J shed 0 bases, and the junction held 5 bases outside the gene matches.

This receptor was obtained from a woman aged 60 to 75 in good health. Sequences were obtained from blood. The chain couples TRBV4-1 to TRBJ2-6, with 8 positions matching TRBD2. The CDR3 DNA reads TGCGCCAGCAGCCAAGGGCACGCGGGAGGCTCTGGGGCCAACGTCCTGACTTTC. Amino acid sequence: CASSQGHAGGSGANVLTF.